This entry describes one T cell receptor (beta chain). The target antigen is unknown. The data were taken from a study of shared clonotypes between healthy human individuals. The CDR3 totals 15 residues. The V end was cut by 2 bases, the J end by 0 bases, with 7 bases between. Germline CDR1 and CDR2: ENHRY and SYGVKD. Notes on the study in general: Limitation of the genetic and exposure-history diversity represented came from the few donors. Memory subsets had estimated richness that was generally smaller than that of naive subsets.

The data were produced by immunoSEQ multiplex PCR, yet TCRdb's version contains in-frame clones alone and is incomplete. Of 2 million to 2.5 million clones in the sample, about 94% were seen once. Naivety among CD8 cells was defined by CD45RO negativity and positive CCR7 selection, thereby excluding terminally differentiated effector memory CD45RA+ cells. Donation came from healthy HIV-negative adults that had no recent acute infections or vaccinations. V gene TRBV10-3 combines with J gene TRBJ2-2, with D possibly being TRBD1 or TRBD2 (5 bases each). Material: naive CD8+ T cells sorted from blood. The clonotype was recovered from a man in his late teens or twenties in good health. The CDR3, as DNA: TGTGCCATCAGTGAGGGGACGACGAACACCGGGGAGCTGTTTTTT. It translates to CAISEGTTNTGELFF.